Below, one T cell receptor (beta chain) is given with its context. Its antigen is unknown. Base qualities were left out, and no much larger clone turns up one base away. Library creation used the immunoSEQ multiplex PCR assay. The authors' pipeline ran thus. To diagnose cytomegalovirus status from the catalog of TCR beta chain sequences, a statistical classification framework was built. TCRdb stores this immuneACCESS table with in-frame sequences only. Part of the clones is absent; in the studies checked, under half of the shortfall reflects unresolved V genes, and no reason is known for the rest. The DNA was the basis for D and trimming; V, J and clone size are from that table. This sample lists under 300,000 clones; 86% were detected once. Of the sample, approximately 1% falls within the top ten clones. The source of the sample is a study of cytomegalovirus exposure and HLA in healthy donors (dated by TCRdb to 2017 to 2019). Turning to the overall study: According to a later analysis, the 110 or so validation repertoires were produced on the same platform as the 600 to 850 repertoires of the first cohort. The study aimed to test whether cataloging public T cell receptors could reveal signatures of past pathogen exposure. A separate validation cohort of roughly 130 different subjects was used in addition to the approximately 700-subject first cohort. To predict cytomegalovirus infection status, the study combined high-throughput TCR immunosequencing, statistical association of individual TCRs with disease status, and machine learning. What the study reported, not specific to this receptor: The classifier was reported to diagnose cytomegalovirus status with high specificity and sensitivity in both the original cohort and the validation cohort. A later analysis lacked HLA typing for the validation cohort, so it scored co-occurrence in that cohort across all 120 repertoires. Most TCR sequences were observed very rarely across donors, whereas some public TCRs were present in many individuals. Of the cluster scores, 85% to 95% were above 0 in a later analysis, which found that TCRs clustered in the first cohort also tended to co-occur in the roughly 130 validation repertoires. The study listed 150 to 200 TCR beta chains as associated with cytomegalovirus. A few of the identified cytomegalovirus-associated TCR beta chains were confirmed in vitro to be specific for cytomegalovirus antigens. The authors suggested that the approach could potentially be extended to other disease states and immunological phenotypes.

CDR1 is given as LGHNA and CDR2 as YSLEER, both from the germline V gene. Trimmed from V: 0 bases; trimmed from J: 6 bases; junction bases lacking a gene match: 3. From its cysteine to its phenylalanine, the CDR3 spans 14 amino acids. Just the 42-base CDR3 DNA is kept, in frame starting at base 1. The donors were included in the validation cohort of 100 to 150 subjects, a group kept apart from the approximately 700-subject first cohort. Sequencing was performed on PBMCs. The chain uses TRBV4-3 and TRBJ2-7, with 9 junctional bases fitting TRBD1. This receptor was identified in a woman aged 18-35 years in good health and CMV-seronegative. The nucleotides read TGCGCCAGCAGCCAAGAGGGGACAGGGACCGAGCAGTACTTC. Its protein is CASSQEGTGTEQYF.